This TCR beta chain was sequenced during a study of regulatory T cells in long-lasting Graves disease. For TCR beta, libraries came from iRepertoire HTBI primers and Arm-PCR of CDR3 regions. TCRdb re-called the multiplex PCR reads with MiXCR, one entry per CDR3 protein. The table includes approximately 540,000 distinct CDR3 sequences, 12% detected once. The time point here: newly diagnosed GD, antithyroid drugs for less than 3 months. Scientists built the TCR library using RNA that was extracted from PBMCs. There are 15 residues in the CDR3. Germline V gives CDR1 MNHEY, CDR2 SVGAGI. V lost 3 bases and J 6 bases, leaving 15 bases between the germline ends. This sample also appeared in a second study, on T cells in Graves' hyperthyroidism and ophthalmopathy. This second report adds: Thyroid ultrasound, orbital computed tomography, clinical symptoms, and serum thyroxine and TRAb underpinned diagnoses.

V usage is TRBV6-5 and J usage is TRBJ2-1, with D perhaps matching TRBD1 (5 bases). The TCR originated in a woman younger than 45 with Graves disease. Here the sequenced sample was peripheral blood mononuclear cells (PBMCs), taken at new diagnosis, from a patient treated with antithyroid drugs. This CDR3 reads CASSYPSGRGNEQFF. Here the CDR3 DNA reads TGTGCCAGCAGTTATCCTTCAGGGCGCGGCAATGAGCAGTTCTTC.